Below, 14 T cell receptor beta chains from the same sample are listed, as sequenced in a study of T cell changes during pregnancy in multiple sclerosis. Only in-frame clones appear in the TCRdb table, and some are missing; sequencing was by immunoSEQ multiplex PCR. The sample lists roughly 72,000 clones, 70% to 90% seen once, with around 0.96% in the top ten. The sequences come from peripheral blood, collected in the first trimester of pregnancy. The receptors here all came from a female donor in good health, enrolled as a control in a pregnancy study.

The chain combines TRBV6-5 with TRBJ2-7; 9 nucleotides line up with TRBD1. This CDR3 has 14 amino acids. J was trimmed by 7 bases and V by 5 bases; bases with no gene match: 9. Germline V gene sequence: CDR1 MNHEY, CDR2 SVGAGI. CDR3 region: CASSPGDRVKEQYF. The CDR3 nucleotides are TGTGCCAGCAGTCCGGGGGACAGGGTTAAGGAGCAGTACTTC.

The gene calls are TRBV7-6 and TRBJ2-3; D is undetermined. The germline CDR1 and CDR2 sequences are SGHVS and FNYEAQ. The V and J ends lost 1 base and 0 bases respectively, with 11 bases between them. The CDR3 runs to 16 residues. The CDR3 region is CASSLGSALSTDTQYF. The CDR3 nucleotides are TGTGCCAGCAGCTTAGGGTCTGCGTTAAGCACAGATACGCAGTATTTT.

V and J are TRBV15 and TRBJ1-2, with a weak D call TRBD1 (6 bases). Germline V gene sequence: CDR1 LNHNV, CDR2 YYDKDF (reference sequence). The CDR3 extends over 16 amino acids. Trimming took off 6 bases at V and 5 bases at J, with 22 bases between the two ends. The CDR3: CATSPPGGTGLYGYTF. CDR3 DNA sequence: TGTGCCACCAGTCCGCCGGGGGGCACGGGCCTATATGGCTACACCTTC.

This sequence joins TRBV2 and TRBJ2-7; perhaps TRBD2 as D (6 bases). The CDR3 is 14 residues long. Trimming left V 3 bases short and J 2 bases short, with 11 bases between. The V gene's germline CDR1 is SNHLY and CDR2 FYNNEI. The CDR3 region is CASSEMGGAYEQYF. Written as DNA, the CDR3 is TGTGCCAGCAGTGAGATGGGGGGTGCCTACGAGCAGTACTTC.

The chain couples TRBV5-1 to TRBJ2-7, with 9 bases fitting TRBD2. The trim removed 9 bases at V and 3 bases at J, leaving 7 bases unmatched. The CDR3 is made up of 13 amino acids. CDR1 and CDR2 (germline): SGHRS, YFSETQ. For the CDR3, the DNA is TGCGCCACGACGGGACTAGCTCGCTACGAGCAGTACTTC. It codes for CATTGLARYEQYF.

V is TRBV19 and J is TRBJ1-5; tentatively, D is TRBD1 (5 bases). The CDR3 has 14 amino acids. V lost 1 base and J lost 4, with 8 bases in between. CDR1 LNHDA and CDR2 SQIVND come from the germline V gene (reference sequence). This CDR3 is CASSIAGGNQPQHF. In nucleotides, the CDR3 is TGTGCCAGTAGTATAGCCGGGGGGAATCAGCCCCAGCATTTT. Complete variable domain (other parts from reference TRBV19 and TRBJ1-5): DGGITQSPKYLFRKEGQNVTLSCEQNLNHDAMYWYRQDPGQGLRLIYYSQIVNDFQKGDIAEGYSVSREKKESFPLTVTSAQKNPTAFYLCASSIAGGNQPQHFGDGTRLSIL.

The gene calls are TRBV28 and TRBJ1-5; 12 nucleotides match TRBD1. V lost 6 bases, J lost 7 bases, and 13 bases stayed unmatched. Germline V CDR1 and CDR2: MDHEN, SYDVKM. This CDR3 spans 17 amino acids. In DNA, the CDR3 is TGTGCCAGCAGCCCGCCGCGGGGACAGGGGGCTAGCCAGCCCCAGCATTTT. Protein sequence: CASSPPRGQGASQPQHF. Variable domain in full (rest from reference TRBV28 and TRBJ1-5): DVKVTQSSRYLVKRTGEKVFLECVQDMDHENMFWYRQDPGLGLRLIYFSYDVKMKEKGDIPEGYSVSREKKERFSLILESASTNQTSMYLCASSPPRGQGASQPQHFGDGTRLSIL.

The chain joins TRBV5-1 to TRBJ2-5; D might be TRBD2 (5 bases). V was cut by 4 bases and J by 5 bases, with 15 bases left in between. The CDR3 has 14 amino acids. The germline CDR1 and CDR2 sequences are SGHRS and YFSETQ. The DNA for the CDR3 is TGCGCCAGCAGCCCCAGCGAGCCGGGGGAGACCCAGTACTTC. It yields the protein CASSPSEPGETQYF.

The chain has TRBV7-2 and TRBJ2-2, with D uncertain. Germline-derived CDR1 and CDR2 are SGHTA and FQGNSA. The CDR3 extends over 13 amino acids. The germline V and J ends were trimmed by 4 bases and 6 bases, with 9 bases remaining between them. The CDR3 DNA sequence: TGTGCCAGCAGCTCTGGTCCGGCCGGGGAGCTGTTTTTT. This codes for CASSSGPAGELFF.

V usage is TRBV28 and J usage is TRBJ2-1; 9 bases fit TRBD1. Trimming removed 2 bases from V and 6 bases from J; junction bases left unmatched: 8. Germline V gene sequence: CDR1 MDHEN, CDR2 SYDVKM. The CDR3 totals 16 residues. CDR3 DNA: TGTGCCAGCAGTTTAATGGGGACAGGGTCGTCCAATGAGCAGTTCTTC. It codes for CASSLMGTGSSNEQFF.

This clone was detected only a few times. The rearrangement joins TRBV30 to TRBJ1-1, with 7 bases matching TRBD1. J was trimmed by 6 bases and V by 0 bases; bases with no gene match: 10. The germline V gene encodes CDR1 GTSNPN and CDR2 SVGIG (reference sequence). The CDR3 sequence is 15 residues long. For the CDR3, the DNA is TGTGCCTGGAGTGTATTGCGTTCGGGGACAGCTGAAGCTTTCTTT. The encoded protein is CAWSVLRSGTAEAFF.

V gene TRBV2 combines with J gene TRBJ2-3; 9 bases align to TRBD2. With 5 bases clipped from V and 4 bases from J, the junction kept 7 bases outside the gene matches. The CDR3 covers 15 residues. Germline V gene lookup returns CDR1 SNHLY and CDR2 FYNNEI. DNA for the CDR3: TGTGCCAGCAGTCGACTCGCGGGAGGGGCAGATACGCAGTATTTT. As protein: CASSRLAGGADTQYF.

This chain connects TRBV9 to TRBJ1-3; 7 bases line up with TRBD1. J lost 0 bases, V lost 3 bases, and 6 bases had no gene match. The CDR3 contains 16 residues. Per germline, CDR1 SGDLS and CDR2 YYNGEE. The CDR3 sequence: CASSAQTGDSGNTIYF. Here the CDR3 DNA reads TGTGCCAGCAGCGCCCAAACAGGGGACTCTGGAAACACCATATATTTT.

This sequence joins TRBV21-1 and TRBJ2-1; TRBD1 is the table's D call and was not checked against the DNA. TRBV21-1 is a listed pseudogene. CDR3 length equals 16 residues. The CDR3 sequence is CASSEGQGSSYNEQFF. CDR3 DNA: TGTGCCAGCAGCGAAGGACAGGGGAGCTCCTACAATGAGCAGTTCTTC.